A selection of T cell receptor beta chains follows, all from one sample in a study of T cell responses to AZD1222 COVID-19 vaccine. The repertoire was sequenced with immunoSEQ multiplex PCR; TCRdb's copy has only in-frame clones and lacks some. The sample includes under 150,000 clones, about 82% of them seen just once. This specimen was peripheral blood, taken 28 days after the second dose of the MenACWY control vaccine. All receptors come from an adult who received the MenACWY meningococcal vaccine as a control. Both conserved end residues are part of each CDR3. A D gene is named only where the DNA matches it firmly. The listing skips clone size in some rows; elsewhere it reads once, few, many or a size class.

>TRBD1|-|TRBV28|TRBJ2-6
TGTGCCAGCAGCCCTGGGACAGGGGGCTTGGGAGCCAACGTCCTGACTTTC
CASSPGTGGLGANVLTF
>-|-|TRBV9|TRBJ1-6
TGTGCCAGCAGCGTATACGGGGGAATAGATTCACCCCTCCACTTT
CASSVYGGIDSPLHF
>-|-|TRBV3-1/TRBV3-2|TRBJ1-1
TGTGCCAGCAGCCAGTTCAGGGGATCGACTGAAGCTTTCTTT
CASSQFRGSTEAFF
>-|-|TRBV5-8|TRBJ1-4
TGTGCCAGCAGCTATGGAGGAGGGTTAGAAAAACTGTTTTTT
CASSYGGGLEKLFF
>TRBD1|-|TRBV5-8|TRBJ1-1
TGTGCCAGCAGCTCCGGGACAGGACGTACTGAAGCTTTCTTT
CASSSGTGRTEAFF
>TRBD2|-|TRBV5-1|TRBJ2-7
TGCGCCAGCAGCTTCTCTAGCGGGAGTGGCGAGCAGTACTTC
CASSFSSGSGEQYF
>TRBD1|-|TRBV19|TRBJ1-5
TGTGCCAGTACCTATCCGGGACAGGGGACCAATCAGCCCCAGCATTTT
CASTYPGQGTNQPQHF
>-|-|TRBV7-2|TRBJ1-2
TGTGCCAGCAGCTTAGTCAATGGGAGGGGTGGCTACACCTTC
CASSLVNGRGGYTF
>-|-|TRBV6-5|TRBJ2-5
TGTGCCAGCTCCCCCCAAGAGACCCAGTACTTC
CASSPQETQYF
>-|-|TRBV7-2|TRBJ1-2
TGTGCCAGCAGCTTCTATCAGGGACGTCATGGCTACACCTTC
CASSFYQGRHGYTF
>-|-|TRBV10-3|TRBJ1-1
TGTGCCATCAGTGAGAACAGGGCAGCTTTCTTT
CAISENRAAFF
>-|-|TRBV30|TRBJ1-4
TGTGCCTGGAGCGGTCTGGGGGGCGGCTACGAAAAACTGTTTTTT
CAWSGLGGGYEKLFF
>TRBD1|-|TRBV2|TRBJ1-2
TGTGCCAGCATGAAAGACAGGGGCGGCTACACCTTC
CASMKDRGGYTF
>-|-|TRBV15|TRBJ2-3
TGTGCCACCAGCAGAGCAGAGTACGCAGATACGCAGTATTTT
CATSRAEYADTQYF
>TRBD1|-|TRBV27|TRBJ2-7
TGTGCCAGCAGTCCTCGGACAGGTTCAGGCTACGAGCAGTACTTC
CASSPRTGSGYEQYF
>-|-|TRBV11-2|TRBJ1-1
TGTGCCAGCAGCTTAGGGGGGGGCTGGAACACTGAAGCTTTCTTT
CASSLGGGWNTEAFF
>TRBD2|-|TRBV5-1|TRBJ2-5
TGCGCCAGCAGCTTACTCGGCCGGGGGGAGGAGACCCAGTACTTC
CASSLLGRGEETQYF
>-|few|TRBV27|TRBJ1-2
TGTGCCAGCAGTTTTTCAGGGAAGCAGGCCTACACCTTC
CASSFSGKQAYTF
>TRBD1|-|TRBV20-1|TRBJ1-5
TGCAGTGCTAGTGCCGGGACAGGGATATATCAGCCCCAGCATTTT
CSASAGTGIYQPQHF
>-|once|TRBV7-3|TRBJ2-3
TGTGCCAGCAGCTTACGACTTGCCGATACGCAGTATTTT
CASSLRLADTQYF
>TRBD1|-|TRBV4-3|TRBJ1-4
TGCGCCAGCAGCCAAGTACCCCCAAGGACAGGGGACGATGAAAAACTGTTTTTT
CASSQVPPRTGDDEKLFF
>-|-|TRBV2|TRBJ2-1
TGTGCCAGCAGTGACGGGGGGCGCTACAATGAGCAGTTCTTC
CASSDGGRYNEQFF
>-|-|TRBV21-1|TRBJ1-1
TGTGCCAGCAGCTTTCGGGGACAGGGTAAAACTGAAGCTTTCTTT
CASSFRGQGKTEAFF
>-|-|TRBV10-3|TRBJ1-1
TGTGCCATCAGTGCCCGGGCAGGGCGGAACACTGAAGCTTTCTTT
CAISARAGRNTEAFF
>-|-|TRBV2|TRBJ1-3
TGTGCCAGCAGTGTCGGATCTTATGCCAACTCGAAGCTCCGGGACACCATATATTTT
CASSVGSYANSKLRDTIYF
>-|-|TRBV6-2/TRBV6-3|TRBJ1-3
TGTGCCAGCAGTTACAGGAGCTCTGGAAACACCATATATTTT
CASSYRSSGNTIYF
>TRBD2|once|TRBV5-6|TRBJ2-5
TGTGCCAGCAGCGCCGCGGGGCTAGCGGGGTTCCAGTACTTC
CASSAAGLAGFQYF
>-|-|TRBV2|TRBJ1-2
TGTGCCAGCAGTGCAAGGGGGACGGCATTTGGCTACACCTTC
CASSARGTAFGYTF
>-|-|TRBV5-5|TRBJ1-1
TGTGCCAGCAGCTTGGAGGGGATAACTGAAGCTTTCTTT
CASSLEGITEAFF
>TRBD2|many|TRBV25-1|TRBJ2-3
TGTGCCAGCAGTGAATTCAGCGGGGGCACAGATACGCAGTATTTT
CASSEFSGGTDTQYF
>-|once|TRBV27|TRBJ1-1
TGTGCCAGCACCACCATAGGGAACACTGAAGCTTTCTTT
CASTTIGNTEAFF
>-|-|TRBV11-2|TRBJ1-1
TGTGCCAGCAGCTTCCAGTCGAACACTGAAGCTTTCTTT
CASSFQSNTEAFF
>-|-|TRBV19|TRBJ1-5
TGTGCCAGTACCACGACAGGTATGAATCAGCCCCAGCATTTT
CASTTTGMNQPQHF
>-|-|TRBV5-8|TRBJ2-3
TGTGCCAGCAGCTTGTGGGGGCCCTCCACAGATACGCAGTATTTT
CASSLWGPSTDTQYF
>TRBD1|-|TRBV5-1|TRBJ2-2
TGCGCCAGCAACGAACAGGGGGCGGCCGGGGAGCTGTTTTTT
CASNEQGAAGELFF
>TRBD1|-|TRBV7-3|TRBJ1-2
TGTGCCAGCACCCCGGACAGGGTCGGCTACACCTTC
CASTPDRVGYTF
>TRBD1|-|TRBV4-2|TRBJ1-3
TGTGCCAGCCGATCCGACAGGGGTGCAGGAAACACCATATATTTT
CASRSDRGAGNTIYF
>TRBD2|-|TRBV7-6|TRBJ2-7
TGTGCCAGCAGCTTAGGTTCTAGCGGGGGGTACGAGCAGTACTTC
CASSLGSSGGYEQYF
>TRBD2|once|TRBV9|TRBJ2-3
TGTGCCAGCAGCAACCGGGCGGGAGGGACCACAGATACGCAGTATTTT
CASSNRAGGTTDTQYF
>-|once|TRBV28|TRBJ1-1
TGTGCCAGCAGTTTATGGGGATTGCCAGGGACTGAAGCTTTCTTT
CASSLWGLPGTEAFF
>TRBD2|-|TRBV19|TRBJ2-5
TGTGCCAGTAGTGGAGACACTAGCGGGACGGGCGAGACCCAGTACTTC
CASSGDTSGTGETQYF
>TRBD1|-|TRBV4-1|TRBJ1-2
TGCGCCAGCAGCAGGAGTCAGGGGGCAGACTATGGCTACACCTTC
CASSRSQGADYGYTF
>TRBD1|-|TRBV6-5|TRBJ1-6
TGTGCCAGTTCAGGGGGCCTTAATTCACCCCTCCACTTT
CASSGGLNSPLHF
>-|-|TRBV11-2|TRBJ1-1
TGTGCCAGCAGCGCATACACGTTGCTGAACACTGAAGCTTTCTTT
CASSAYTLLNTEAFF
>-|-|TRBV19|TRBJ2-7
TGTGCCAGTAGTATCAGGCCAACTACCTACGAGCAGTACTTC
CASSIRPTTYEQYF
>-|once|TRBV11-3|TRBJ2-5
TGTGCCAGCAGCTTAGAGGGTCAAGAGACCCAGTACTTC
CASSLEGQETQYF
>-|-|TRBV6-5|TRBJ2-2
TGTGCCAGCAGTTACAGGAGCACCGGGGAGCTGTTTTTT
CASSYRSTGELFF
>-|-|TRBV6-5|TRBJ1-2
TGTGCCAGCAGCGGGAATACTAACTATGGCTACACCTTC
CASSGNTNYGYTF
>-|-|TRBV5-1|TRBJ2-2
TGCGCCAGCAGCTTGATGACTAGCGGGGAGCTGTTTTTT
CASSLMTSGELFF
>-|-|TRBV6-5|TRBJ1-6
TGTGCCAGCAGTTACGGCAGGGGAAATTCACCCCTCCACTTT
CASSYGRGNSPLHF
>-|-|TRBV9|TRBJ1-6
TGTGCCAGCAGCGTAGCCCCCGTTTCACCCCTCCACTTT
CASSVAPVSPLHF
>TRBD2|-|TRBV2|TRBJ2-1
TGTGCCAGCAGTGCGGTGCGGGAGGGTGATTACAATGAGCAGTTCTTC
CASSAVREGDYNEQFF
>TRBD1|-|TRBV11-2|TRBJ1-1
TGTGCCAGCAGCCCACGGGACAGAGACACTGAAGCTTTCTTT
CASSPRDRDTEAFF
>TRBD2|-|TRBV24-1|TRBJ2-1
TGTGCCACCAGTGATGGACCTAGCGGCCTAAAAGGGGATGAGCAGTTCTTC
CATSDGPSGLKGDEQFF
>-|-|TRBV30|TRBJ1-2
TGTGCCTGGAGACAGGGTTCTGGCTACACCTTC
CAWRQGSGYTF
>TRBD1|-|TRBV9|TRBJ2-5
TGTGCCAGCAGCCCCGACGCCGGGACAGGCGGAGAGACCCAGTACTTC
CASSPDAGTGGETQYF
>-|-|TRBV9|TRBJ2-3
TGTGCCAGCAGCTTACAGAGCACAGATACGCAGTATTTT
CASSLQSTDTQYF
>TRBD1|-|TRBV7-9|TRBJ1-6
TGTGCCAGCAGCGACAGGGGCGCTTCACCCCTCCACTTT
CASSDRGASPLHF
>-|-|TRBV4-1|TRBJ2-1
TGCGCCAGCAGTTTGGCGGGTGTCTCCTACAATGAGCAGTTCTTC
CASSLAGVSYNEQFF
>-|-|TRBV24-1|TRBJ1-2
TGTGCCACCAGTGATTTGTGGCGTCATGGCTACACCTTC
CATSDLWRHGYTF